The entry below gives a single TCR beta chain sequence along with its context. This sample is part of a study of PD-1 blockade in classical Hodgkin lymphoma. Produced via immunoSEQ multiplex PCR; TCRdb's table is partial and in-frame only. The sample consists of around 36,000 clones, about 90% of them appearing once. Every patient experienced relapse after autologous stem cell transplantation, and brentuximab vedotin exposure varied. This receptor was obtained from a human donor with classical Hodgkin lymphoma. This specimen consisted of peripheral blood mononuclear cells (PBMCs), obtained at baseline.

The CDR3 DNA reads TGCGCCAGCAGCTCGGGTGGGGGACTTGGATATGGCTACACCTTC. Its protein is CASSSGGGLGYGYTF. This chain links TRBV5-1 with TRBJ1-2; D is possibly TRBD1 (5 bases). The germline gives CDR1 SGHRS, CDR2 YFSETQ. The CDR3 has 15 residues. V lost 3 bases, J lost 5 bases, and 17 bases lay in between.